The present entry profiles one T cell receptor (beta chain) with its context. In the study's own analysis: Amplifying reference gene primers gave estimates of nucleated cell counts. Sequenced by immunoSEQ multiplex PCR; TCRdb stores in-frame clones only, minus some. V, J and clone size were drawn from that table, and D and trimming were deduced from the DNA. Found here are approximately 440,000 clones, around 90% of them singletons; the top ten hold about 0.57%. Participants were aged about 18 to 90 years, lived in around 22 US areas, and enrolled virtually. The sample comes from a study of blood T cell repertoires in COVID-19. Turning to the study itself: Collection of acute and convalescent COVID-19 samples took place in the United States, Italy and Spain. In each case, the material was cDNA or gDNA derived from T cells, B-cell-depleted T cells, or PBMCs.

This CDR3 is built from 14 residues. Trimming pared 7 bases from V and 3 bases from J, leaving 16 bases between. Looked up from germline, CDR1 is MNHEY and CDR2 is SVGAGI. The rearrangement uses TRBV6-5 and TRBJ2-7; tentatively, D is TRBD2 (5 bases). The sequence was collected from a man in his late teens or twenties who had recovered from COVID-19. The sequenced sample consisted of PBMCs or T cells enriched from blood (not recorded which). This CDR3 reads CASMFDRDGYEQYF. CDR3 sequence (DNA): TGTGCCAGCATGTTCGACCGGGATGGCTACGAGCAGTACTTC.